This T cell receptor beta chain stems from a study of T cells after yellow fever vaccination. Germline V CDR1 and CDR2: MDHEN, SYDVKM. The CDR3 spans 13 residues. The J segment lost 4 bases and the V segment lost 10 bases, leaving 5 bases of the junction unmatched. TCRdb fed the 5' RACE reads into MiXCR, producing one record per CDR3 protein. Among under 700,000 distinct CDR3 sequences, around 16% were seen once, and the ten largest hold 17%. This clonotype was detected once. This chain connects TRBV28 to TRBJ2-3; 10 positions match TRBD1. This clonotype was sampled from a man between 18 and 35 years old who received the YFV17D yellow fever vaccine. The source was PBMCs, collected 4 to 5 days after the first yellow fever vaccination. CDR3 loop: CATLTGGPDTQYF. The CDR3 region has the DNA TGTGCCACCCTGACAGGGGGCCCAGATACGCAGTATTTT.